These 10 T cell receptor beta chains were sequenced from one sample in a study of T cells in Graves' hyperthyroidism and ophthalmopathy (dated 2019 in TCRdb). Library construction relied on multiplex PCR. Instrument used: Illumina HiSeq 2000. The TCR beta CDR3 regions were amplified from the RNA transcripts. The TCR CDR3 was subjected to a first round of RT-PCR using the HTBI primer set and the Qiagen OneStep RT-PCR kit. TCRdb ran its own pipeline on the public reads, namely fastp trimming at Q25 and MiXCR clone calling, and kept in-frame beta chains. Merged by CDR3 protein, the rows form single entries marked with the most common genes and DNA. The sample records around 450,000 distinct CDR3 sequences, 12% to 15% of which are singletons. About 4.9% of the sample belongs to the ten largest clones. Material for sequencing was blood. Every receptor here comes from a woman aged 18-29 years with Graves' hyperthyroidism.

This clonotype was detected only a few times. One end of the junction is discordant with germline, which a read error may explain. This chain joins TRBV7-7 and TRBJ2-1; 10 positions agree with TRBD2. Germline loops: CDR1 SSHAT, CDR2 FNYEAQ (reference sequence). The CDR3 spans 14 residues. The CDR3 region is CASSFSGRSNEQFF. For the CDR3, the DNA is TGTGCTAGCAGTTTTAGCGGGAGGTCTAATGAGCAGTTCTTC.

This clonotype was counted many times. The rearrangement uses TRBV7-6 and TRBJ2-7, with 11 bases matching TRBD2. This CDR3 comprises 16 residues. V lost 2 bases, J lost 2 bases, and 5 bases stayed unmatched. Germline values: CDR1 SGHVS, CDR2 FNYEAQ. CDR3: CASSLKTSGDPYEQYF. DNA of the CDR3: TGTGCCAGCAGCTTAAAGACTAGCGGGGACCCCTACGAGCAGTACTTC.

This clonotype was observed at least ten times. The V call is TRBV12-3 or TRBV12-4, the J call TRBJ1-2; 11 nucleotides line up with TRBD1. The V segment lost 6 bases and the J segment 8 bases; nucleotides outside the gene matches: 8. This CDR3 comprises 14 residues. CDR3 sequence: CASRRTGGGEGYTF. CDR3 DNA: TGTGCCAGCAGGCGGACAGGGGGCGGGGAAGGCTACACCTTC.

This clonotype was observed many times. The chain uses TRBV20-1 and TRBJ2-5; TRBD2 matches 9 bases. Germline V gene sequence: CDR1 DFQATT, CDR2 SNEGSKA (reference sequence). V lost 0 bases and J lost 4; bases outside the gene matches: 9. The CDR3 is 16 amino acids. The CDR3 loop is CSARDRAASGTETQYF. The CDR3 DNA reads TGCAGTGCTAGAGATCGGGCCGCTAGCGGGACAGAGACCCAGTACTTC.

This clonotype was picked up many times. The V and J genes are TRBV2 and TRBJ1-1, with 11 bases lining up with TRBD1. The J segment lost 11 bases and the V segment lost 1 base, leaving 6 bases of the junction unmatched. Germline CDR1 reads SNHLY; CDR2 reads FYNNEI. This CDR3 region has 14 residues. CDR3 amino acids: CASSEGDRGGGAFF. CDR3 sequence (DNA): TGTGCCAGCAGTGAAGGGGACAGGGGGGGTGGTGCTTTCTTT.

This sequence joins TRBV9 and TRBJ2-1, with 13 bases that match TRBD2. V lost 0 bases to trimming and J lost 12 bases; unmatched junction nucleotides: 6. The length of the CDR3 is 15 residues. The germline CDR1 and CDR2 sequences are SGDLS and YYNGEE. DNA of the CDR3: TGTGCCAGCAGCGTAGGACTAGCGGGAGGAGAGGTGCAGTTCTTC. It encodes CASSVGLAGGEVQFF. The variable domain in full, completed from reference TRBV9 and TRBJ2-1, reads DSGVTQTPKHLITATGQRVTLRCSPRSGDLSVYWYQQSLDQGLQFLIQYYNGEERAKGNILERFSAQQFPDLHSELNLSSLELGDSALYFCASSVGLAGGEVQFFGPGTRLTVL.

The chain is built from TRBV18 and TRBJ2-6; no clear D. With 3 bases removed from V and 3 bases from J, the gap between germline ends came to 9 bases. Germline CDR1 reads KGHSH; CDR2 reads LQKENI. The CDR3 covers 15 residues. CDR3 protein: CASSPPSSGANVLTF. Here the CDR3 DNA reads TGTGCCAGCTCACCCCCGTCCAGTGGGGCCAACGTCCTGACTTTC.

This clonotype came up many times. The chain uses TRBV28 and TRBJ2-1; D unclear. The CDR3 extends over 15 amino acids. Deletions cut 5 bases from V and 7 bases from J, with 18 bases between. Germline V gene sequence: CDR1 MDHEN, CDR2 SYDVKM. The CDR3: CASSPHLSVSNEQFF. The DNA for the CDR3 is TGTGCCAGCAGTCCCCACCTATCCGTAAGTAATGAGCAGTTCTTC.

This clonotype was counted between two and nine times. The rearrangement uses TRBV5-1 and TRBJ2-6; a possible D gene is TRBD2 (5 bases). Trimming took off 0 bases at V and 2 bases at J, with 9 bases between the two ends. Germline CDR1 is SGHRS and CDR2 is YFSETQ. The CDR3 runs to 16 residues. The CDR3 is CASSLAPGTGANVLTF. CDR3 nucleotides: TGCGCCAGCAGCTTGGCCCCGGGGACTGGGGCCAACGTCCTGACTTTC. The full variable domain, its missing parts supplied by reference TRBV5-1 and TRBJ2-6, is KAGVTQTPRYLIKTRGQQVTLSCSPISGHRSVSWYQQTPGQGLQFLFEYFSETQRNKGNFPGRFSGRQFSNSRSEMNVSTLELGDSALYLCASSLAPGTGANVLTFGAGSRLTVL.

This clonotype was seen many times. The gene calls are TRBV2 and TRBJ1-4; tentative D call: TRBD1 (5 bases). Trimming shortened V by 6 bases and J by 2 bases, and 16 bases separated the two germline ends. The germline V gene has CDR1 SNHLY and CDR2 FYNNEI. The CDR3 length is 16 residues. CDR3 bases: TGTGCCAGCAGCGCCGGGGGAGGGAGGACTAATGAAAAACTGTTTTTT. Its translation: CASSAGGGRTNEKLFF. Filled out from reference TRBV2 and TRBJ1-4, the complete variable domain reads EPEVTQTPSHQVTQMGQEVILRCVPISNHLYFYWYRQILGQKVEFLVSFYNNEISEKSEIFDDQFSVERPDGSNFTLKIRSTKLEDSAMYFCASSAGGGRTNEKLFFGSGTQLSVL.